This T cell receptor (beta chain) was profiled in a study of identifying expanded T cells in peripheral blood. A word on this clone: Its target is not known.

Assay used: immunoSEQ multiplex PCR; TCRdb lists only in-frame clones, some missing. The sample includes some 78,000 clones, roughly four fifths seen only once; the top ten take 15% to 20%. Study-level points and caveats: Clone count variance between roughly 2-week samples rose with total template count.

V dropped 3 bases and J dropped 8 bases, with 13 bases sitting between them. Germline CDR1 ENHRY, CDR2 SYGVKD. This CDR3 is 13 amino acids long. Sequenced input: blood. This chain joins TRBV10-3 and TRBJ1-2; a possible D gene is TRBD1 (5 bases). This receptor was identified in a person aged 18-70 years in good health. The chain's CDR3 is CAISDRAGRGYTF. The CDR3 DNA follows: TGTGCCATCAGTGACAGGGCCGGGAGAGGCTACACCTTC.